The 21 T cell receptor beta chains listed next were all sequenced from one sample in a study of blood T cells in healthy people across ages. Primers used in a second PCR of roughly 6 to 11 cycles were a sample-barcoded 5' primer and a J-beta primer mix. TCRdb fed the 5' RACE reads into MiXCR, producing one record per CDR3 protein. The sample contains around 1,500,000 distinct CDR3 sequences, 28% of which appear only once. Sequencing was performed on blood. The receptors stem from a woman aged 25 to 39 in good health.

V and J are TRBV6-2 or TRBV6-3 and TRBJ2-7; 8 bases are a match to TRBD2. The trim removed 6 bases at V and 4 bases at J, leaving 8 bases unmatched. There are 14 residues in the CDR3. Germline V gene data show CDR1 as MNHEY and CDR2 as SVGEGT. CDR3 sequence: CASSPVAGLYEQYF. In DNA, the CDR3 is TGTGCCAGCAGCCCGGTAGCGGGACTGTACGAGCAGTACTTC.

Comment on this clonotype: Compared with germline, one end of the junction differs, possibly owing to a read error. The genes are TRBV12-3 or TRBV12-4 and TRBJ1-4, with 8 bases lining up with TRBD1. The CDR3 runs 14 residues. The CDR3 reads CAGRLQGAREKLFF. The CDR3 nucleotides are TGTGCCGGCAGGCTCCAGGGGGCTCGGGAAAAACTGTTTTTT.

The table lists this clonotype with many counts. The chain is built from TRBV3-1 and TRBJ2-1; a weak D match, TRBD1 (6 bases). CDR3 length equals 15 residues. Germline-derived CDR1 and CDR2 are LGHDT and YNNKEL (reference sequence). Trimming stripped 0 bases from V and 2 bases from J, with 8 bases between. The CDR3 coding sequence is TGTGCCAGCAGCCAAGAGGGGGCTGCCTACAATGAGCAGTTCTTC. As protein: CASSQEGAAYNEQFF.

There are a few counts of this clonotype. The chain joins TRBV6-2 or TRBV6-3 to TRBJ2-1; 13 positions match TRBD2. Germline CDR1 reads MNHEY; CDR2 reads SVGEGT. Trimming cost V 7 bases and J 4 bases; bases outside gene matches: 1. CDR3 size: 14 residues. Here the CDR3 reads CASKGLAGYNEQFF. The CDR3 DNA sequence: TGTGCCAGCAAGGGACTAGCGGGGTACAATGAGCAGTTCTTC.

Regarding this clonotype: This may be a read error: a much more frequent sequence differs by one nucleotide. V gene TRBV7-8 combines with J gene TRBJ2-1; tentative D call: TRBD2 (6 bases). V lost 10 bases and J lost 1, with 26 bases in between. This CDR3 is built from 18 residues. CDR1 and CDR2 (germline): SGHVS, FQNEAQ. The CDR3 loop is CANHTRGMSGQSYNEQFF. The CDR3 nucleotides read TGTGCCAACCACACCCGGGGAATGAGCGGGCAGTCCTACAATGAGCAGTTCTTC.

CDR3 sequence (DNA): TGTGCCAGCAGCGGACTAGCGGGATTCGCCGAGCAGTACTTC. Amino acid sequence: CASSGLAGFAEQYF. This chain joins TRBV7-2 and TRBJ2-5; 12 bases match TRBD2. Matching the DNA end better, TRBJ2-7 makes the J call doubtful. The CDR3 contains 14 residues. Per germline, CDR1 SGHTA and CDR2 FQGNSA.

V gene TRBV4-3 combines with J gene TRBJ2-2; 12 bases agree with TRBD2. This CDR3 comprises 16 residues. V was pared by 6 bases and J by 3 bases, with 5 bases of the junction left unmatched. The germline V gene has CDR1 LGHNA and CDR2 YSLEER. CDR3 sequence: CASSPLAGGYTGELFF. The CDR3 DNA is TGCGCCAGCAGTCCGCTAGCGGGAGGGTACACCGGGGAGCTGTTTTTT.

V gene TRBV29-1 combines with J gene TRBJ2-1; no clear D. This CDR3 comprises 10 residues. V shed 7 bases and J shed 5 bases, with 6 bases lying between them. Germline-derived CDR1 and CDR2 are SQVTM and ANQGSEA. CDR3 region: CSGVHNEQFF. In nucleotides, the CDR3 is TGCAGCGGGGTTCACAATGAGCAGTTCTTC.

This chain links TRBV12-3 or TRBV12-4 with TRBJ2-1, with D uncertain. Trimming cost V 2 bases and J 4 bases, with 9 bases left between them. The CDR3 has 14 amino acids. As DNA, the CDR3 is TGTGCCAGCAGTTTACAGGTTTATTACAATGAGCAGTTCTTC. This translates into CASSLQVYYNEQFF.

The rearrangement links TRBV11-2 to TRBJ2-4; 9 bases match TRBD1. CDR1 and CDR2 from the germline V gene are SGHAT and FQNNGV. The trim removed 5 bases at V and 9 bases at J, leaving 8 bases unmatched. CDR3 length: 14 residues. CDR3 bases: TGTGCCAGCAGCGCGCCAGGACAGGGGATCATTCAGTACTTC. Translation gives CASSAPGQGIIQYF.

This clonotype was seen ten or more times. The V and J genes are TRBV6-5 and TRBJ2-7; TRBD2 matches at 11 bases. The ends lost 0 bases at V and 1 base at J; junction bases unmatched: 2. The CDR3 has 16 amino acids. CDR1 MNHEY and CDR2 SVGAGI come from the germline V gene. CDR3 amino acids: CASSYSPSGGSYEQYF. CDR3 bases: TGTGCCAGCAGTTACTCACCTAGCGGGGGGTCCTACGAGCAGTACTTC.

This clonotype has a handful of counts. The chain combines TRBV20-1 with TRBJ2-3, with D perhaps matching TRBD2 (5 bases). Trimming pared 4 bases from V and 1 base from J, leaving 9 bases between. Per the germline V gene, CDR1 is DFQATT and CDR2 is SNEGSKA (reference sequence). CDR3 size: 13 residues. The chain's CDR3 is CSAIHGGTDTQYF. The CDR3 DNA follows: TGCAGTGCTATCCACGGGGGCACAGATACGCAGTATTTT.

At least ten counts were recorded for this clonotype. The chain carries TRBV6-6 and TRBJ2-6; D gene ambiguous. This CDR3 spans 16 amino acids. Trimming took off 4 bases at V and 0 bases at J, with 10 bases between the two ends. The germline V gene encodes CDR1 MNHNY and CDR2 SVGAGI (reference sequence). In DNA form, the CDR3 reads TGTGCCAGCAGTTCTGGGTTTAGCTCTGGGGCCAACGTCCTGACTTTC. Amino acids: CASSSGFSSGANVLTF.

This clonotype has a handful of counts. J is TRBJ1-2 and V is TRBV28, with D unresolved. The length of the CDR3 is 14 residues. Trimming removed 9 bases from V and 4 bases from J, with 18 bases in between. Germline V gene lookup returns CDR1 MDHEN and CDR2 SYDVKM. This CDR3 is CASRDRDGPYGYTF. In DNA, the CDR3 is TGTGCCAGTAGGGATAGAGACGGACCCTATGGCTACACCTTC.

In this sample, this clonotype turned up many times. The chain has TRBV28 and TRBJ2-7; D is perhaps TRBD2 (5 bases). CDR1 MDHEN and CDR2 SYDVKM come from the germline V gene. The CDR3 loop spans 12 amino acids. Trimming took off 8 bases at V and 3 bases at J, with 11 bases between the two ends. CDR3 nucleotides: TGTGCCAGCGGACTTCGCGGCTACGAGCAGTACTTC. It translates to CASGLRGYEQYF. The variable domain in full, completed from reference TRBV28 and TRBJ2-7, reads DVKVTQSSRYLVKRTGEKVFLECVQDMDHENMFWYRQDPGLGLRLIYFSYDVKMKEKGDIPEGYSVSREKKERFSLILESASTNQTSMYLCASGLRGYEQYFGPGTRLTVT.

In its sample, this clonotype was seen a few times. The gene calls are TRBV28 and TRBJ2-5; 8 bases line up with TRBD2. V shed 8 bases and J 3 bases; nucleotides not matched to a gene: 8. CDR1 MDHEN and CDR2 SYDVKM come from the germline V gene. The length of the CDR3 is 14 residues. CDR3: CASRVGSGKETQYF. The DNA for the CDR3 is TGTGCCAGCCGCGTAGGTAGCGGGAAAGAGACCCAGTACTTC.

Comments on this clonotype: A much larger clone lies a single base off, so this may be a read error. DNA for the CDR3: TGTGCCTGCAGCTTGTTAGCAGGGGGCGGCCAGCCCCAGCATTTT. It yields the protein CACSLLAGGGQPQHF. The V gene is TRBV5-5, the J gene TRBJ1-5; 8 bases align to TRBD1. The germline V gene encodes CDR1 SGHKS and CDR2 YYEKEE (reference sequence). The CDR3 loop spans 15 amino acids.

This clonotype was counted a few times. The genes are TRBV7-2 and TRBJ2-3; maybe TRBD2 (6 bases). The CDR3 has 15 residues. The germline V gene encodes CDR1 SGHTA and CDR2 FQGNSA. V lost 7 bases and J 2 bases, leaving 16 bases between the germline ends. CDR3: CASTPGGANTDTQYF. CDR3 DNA: TGTGCCAGCACCCCCGGGGGAGCCAACACAGATACGCAGTATTTT. Using reference TRBV7-2 and TRBJ2-3 for the parts outside the CDR3, the full variable domain is GAGVSQSPSNKVTEKGKDVELRCDPISGHTALYWYRQSLGQGLEFLIYFQGNSAPDKSGLPSDRFSAERTGGSVSTLTIQRTQQEDSAVYLCASTPGGANTDTQYFGPGTRLTVL.

The chain joins TRBV29-1 to TRBJ1-2; TRBD1 might be the D (6 bases). Per germline, CDR1 SQVTM and CDR2 ANQGSEA. Deletions cut 5 bases from V and 8 bases from J, with 15 bases between. This CDR3 is 12 amino acids long. This CDR3 is CSVTGQAQGYTF. The CDR3 DNA follows: TGCAGCGTTACAGGGCAGGCCCAGGGCTACACCTTC. The complete variable domain, with remaining parts taken from reference TRBV29-1 and TRBJ1-2, reads SAVISQKPSRDICQRGTSLTIQCQVDSQVTMMFWYRQQPGQSLTLIATANQGSEATYESGFVIDKFPISRPNLTFSTLTVSNMSPEDSSIYLCSVTGQAQGYTFGSGTRLTVV.

The table lists this clonotype with a few counts. This rearrangement joins TRBV5-1 to TRBJ2-7, with D perhaps matching TRBD1 or TRBD2 (5 bases each). Germline values: CDR1 SGHRS, CDR2 YFSETQ. The germline V and J ends were trimmed by 4 bases and 1 base, with 12 bases remaining between them. CDR3 length: 14 amino acids. The CDR3 sequence: CASSRDLQSYEQYF. DNA of the CDR3: TGCGCCAGCAGCCGGGACCTGCAATCCTACGAGCAGTACTTC.

This chain connects TRBV9 to TRBJ1-5; no clear D gene. Trimming removed 1 base from V and 4 bases from J, with 6 bases in between. Germline V CDR1 and CDR2: SGDLS, YYNGEE. The CDR3 sequence is 13 residues long. The CDR3 sequence is CASSVSVNQPQHF. The CDR3 coding sequence is TGTGCCAGCAGCGTATCCGTTAATCAGCCCCAGCATTTT.